This T cell receptor (beta chain) was documented in a study of technical replicates of blood from several donors. Method: immunoSEQ multiplex PCR; TCRdb's copy keeps in-frame clones and lacks some. The table lists 75,000 or so clones, approximately 95% of them singletons, with roughly 0.24% in the top ten. Sequenced sample: T cells isolated from PBMCs. The source of this sequence is a human donor in good health.

The chain's CDR3 is CASSPGFQGMYSNQPQHF. The CDR3 bases are TGTGCCAGCTCACCGGGGTTTCAGGGAATGTATAGCAATCAGCCCCAGCATTTT. The chain recombines TRBV18 with TRBJ1-5, with a possible D match to TRBD1 (5 bases). Trimming cost V 3 bases and J 0 bases, with 18 bases left between them. Germline V lookup: CDR1 KGHSH, CDR2 LQKENI. The CDR3 is 18 amino acids.